The 6 T cell receptor beta chains in this list originate from one sample, sequenced in a study. TCRdb used MiXCR to reprocess the RT-PCR reads, holding one entry per CDR3 protein. Here the sample spans 650,000 to 800,000 distinct CDR3 sequences, approximately 15% being singletons. What was sequenced was memory CD4+ T cells from blood. The source is a female donor in good health, serving as a healthy control.

The chain uses TRBV12-3 or TRBV12-4 and TRBJ2-1; D is uncertain. The CDR3 loop spans 12 amino acids. Trimming shortened V by 11 bases and J by 1 base, and 9 bases separated the two germline ends. DNA of the CDR3: TGTGCCGCAGGCCTTTCCTACAATGAGCAGTTCTTC. Translation gives CAAGLSYNEQFF.

CDR3 DNA sequence: TGTGCCAGCAGCCAAGCGGCGGGACTAGGGGACAATGAGCAGTTCTTC. It specifies CASSQAAGLGDNEQFF. The chain joins TRBV3-1 to TRBJ2-1; 8 bases match TRBD2. CDR1 is LGHDT, CDR2 YNNKEL, per germline (reference sequence). The CDR3 spans 16 residues. V trimming: 1 base; J trimming: 5 bases; junction bases outside the gene matches: 7.

The V and J genes are TRBV7-2 and TRBJ2-2; D not resolved. The CDR3 runs to 15 residues. Trimming stripped 2 bases from V and 1 base from J, with 8 bases between. The germline CDR1 and CDR2 sequences are SGHTA and FQGNSA. The CDR3 nucleotides are TGTGCCAGCAGCTTACAGGAGTTGAACACCGGGGAGCTGTTTTTT. Its translation is CASSLQELNTGELFF. Combining the CDR3 with reference TRBV7-2 and TRBJ2-2 gives the whole variable domain GAGVSQSPSNKVTEKGKDVELRCDPISGHTALYWYRQSLGQGLEFLIYFQGNSAPDKSGLPSDRFSAERTGGSVSTLTIQRTQQEDSAVYLCASSLQELNTGELFFGEGSRLTVL.

In its sample, this clonotype was seen a few times. The V gene is TRBV24-1, the J gene TRBJ2-1; 8 bases line up with TRBD1. CDR3 size: 16 residues. Per germline, CDR1 KGHDR and CDR2 SFDVKD. Unmatched junction bases numbered 3, after V lost 3 bases and J lost 0 bases. The CDR3 region is CATSDQGAGSYNEQFF. The CDR3 DNA follows: TGTGCCACCAGTGATCAGGGGGCAGGCTCCTACAATGAGCAGTTCTTC.

In its sample, this clonotype was seen many times. This chain links TRBV29-1 with TRBJ1-5; D unclear. The V end lost 5 bases, the J end lost 0 bases, and 5 bases lay between the germline ends. Germline V gene sequence: CDR1 SQVTM, CDR2 ANQGSEA. The CDR3 runs 12 residues. DNA of the CDR3: TGCAGCGTTTCGGATAGCAATCAGCCCCAGCATTTT. Translated: CSVSDSNQPQHF.

Many counts were recorded for this clonotype. This chain links TRBV27 with TRBJ2-6, with 14 bases that match TRBD2. V was clipped by 4 bases and J by 2 bases; unmatched bases: 4. Germline V lookup: CDR1 MNHEY, CDR2 SMNVEV (reference sequence). This CDR3 has 18 amino acids. CDR3 coding DNA: TGTGCCAGCAGTTCACTGGGACTAGCGGGAGCTGGGGCCAACGTCCTGACTTTC. This codes for CASSSLGLAGAGANVLTF.